The clone carrying this T cell receptor (beta chain) was detected ten times or more. Antigen: not known. Healthy Caucasian individuals made up all the donors. TCRdb analysed the 5' RACE reads with MiXCR anew, one entry per CDR3 protein. The sample has around 290,000 distinct CDR3 sequences; roughly 10% are singletons. This specimen comes from a study of identical twins. Study findings and constraints: Excess sharing between twins was weaker in beta out-of-frame sequences.

The germline CDR1 and CDR2 sequences are SGHRS and YFSETQ. This CDR3 is 18 amino acids long. Trimming shortened V by 4 bases and J by 1 base, and 23 bases separated the two germline ends. These sequences were also reported in another study, on yellow fever vaccine responses in identical twins. That paper adds: Twins' vaccine T cell responses were reported to seem partly convergent and partly personalized.

Sequences were obtained from CD8+ T cells sorted from blood. V is TRBV5-1 and J is TRBJ1-2, with D tentatively TRBD1 (5 bases). The clonotype was recovered from a woman aged 18-29 years in good health. This CDR3 is CASSKGSPRENFNYGYTF. The CDR3 DNA follows: TGCGCCAGCAGCAAAGGCTCCCCCAGGGAGAACTTTAACTATGGCTACACCTTC.